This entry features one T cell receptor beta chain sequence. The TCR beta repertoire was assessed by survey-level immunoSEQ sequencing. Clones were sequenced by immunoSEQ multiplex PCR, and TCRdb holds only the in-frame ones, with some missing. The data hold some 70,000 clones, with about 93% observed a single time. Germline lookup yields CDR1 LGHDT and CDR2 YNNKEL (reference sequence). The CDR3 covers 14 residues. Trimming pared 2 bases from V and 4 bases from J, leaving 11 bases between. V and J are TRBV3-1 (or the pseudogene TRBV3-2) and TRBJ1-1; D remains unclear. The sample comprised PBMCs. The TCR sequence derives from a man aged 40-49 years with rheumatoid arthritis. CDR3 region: CASSQFSGGTEAFF. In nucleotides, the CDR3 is TGTGCCAGCAGCCAATTTTCGGGAGGCACTGAAGCTTTCTTT.